This TCR beta chain came from a study of beta chain features in type 1 diabetes. The overall study: Under 140,000,000 sorted cells were examined across all samples.

The entirety of the isolated RNA underwent reverse transcription, so expressed TCRB transcripts were sequenced. Only in-frame clones appear in the TCRdb table, and some are missing; sequencing was by immunoSEQ multiplex PCR. Seen here are under 90,000 clones, 30% to 40% observed once, and the top ten hold 0.35% to 0.45%. CDR3 length: 16 amino acids. Trimming shortened V by 0 bases and J by 8 bases, and 19 bases separated the two germline ends. Germline V lookup: CDR1 MNHEY, CDR2 SMNVEV (reference sequence). This sequence was found in a woman aged 18-29 years in good health. The chain has TRBV27 and TRBJ1-2; D uncertain. What was sequenced was stem cell memory CD4+ T cells from blood. Written as DNA, the CDR3 is TGTGCCAGCAGTTTATCGGTGACGACGGGCCGCGGGGGCTACACCTTC. Translation: CASSLSVTTGRGGYTF.